These 21 T cell receptor beta chains were sequenced from one sample in a study of regulatory T cells in long-lasting Graves disease. This sample's time point: newly diagnosed GD, antithyroid drugs for less than 3 months. Making the TCR library involved RNA that had been extracted from PBMCs. Assembly of TCR beta libraries relied on iRepertoire HTBI primers together with Arm-PCR of CDR3 regions. TCRdb recomputed calls from the multiplex PCR reads with MiXCR, one row per CDR3 protein. This sample yields some 450,000 distinct CDR3 sequences, of which about 15% are seen a single time; over 8.5% belongs to the top ten. These data were likewise used in another study, on T cells in Graves' hyperthyroidism and ophthalmopathy.

Sequenced material: peripheral blood mononuclear cells (PBMCs), taken at new diagnosis, from a patient treated with antithyroid drugs. Every receptor here comes from a woman in her 30s with Graves disease.

This clonotype was seen only a few times. This chain uses TRBV7-9 with TRBJ1-1; possible D gene TRBD1, 5 bases. The CDR3 spans 14 residues. The V end was cut by 6 bases, the J end by 6 bases, with 17 bases between. Germline V lookup: CDR1 SEHNR, CDR2 FQNEAQ (reference sequence). The CDR3 here is CASRHGGALSEAFF. CDR3 in DNA: TGTGCCAGCAGACATGGTGGGGCCTTGTCTGAAGCTTTCTTT.

The rearrangement joins TRBV4-1 to TRBJ2-1; tentative D call: TRBD2 (6 bases). The V gene's germline CDR1 is MGHRA and CDR2 YSYEKL. The V end lost 4 bases, the J end lost 0 bases, and 16 bases lay between the germline ends. This CDR3 spans 17 amino acids. CDR3 DNA: TGCGCCAGCAGCCCCCTCGGGGGTAAGAGCTCCTACAATGAGCAGTTCTTC. Translation gives CASSPLGGKSSYNEQFF.

This clonotype was detected many times. CDR3 protein: CSVEERAGTSGGEQYF. The CDR3 DNA reads TGCAGCGTTGAAGAAAGGGCAGGGACAAGCGGCGGCGAGCAGTACTTC. This rearrangement joins TRBV29-1 to TRBJ2-7; possibly TRBD1 for D (6 bases). Germline V lookup: CDR1 SQVTM, CDR2 ANQGSEA. The CDR3 runs to 16 residues. Trimming pared 0 bases from V and 6 bases from J, leaving 21 bases between.

This clonotype was counted many times. The rearrangement joins TRBV6-5 to TRBJ2-1; D is tentatively TRBD1 or TRBD2 (5 bases each). V lost 2 bases to trimming and J lost 10 bases, with 15 bases between them. CDR3 length: 14 residues. The germline V gene encodes CDR1 MNHEY and CDR2 SVGAGI. CDR3 amino acids: CASSYQLDSTEQFF. The DNA for the CDR3 is TGTGCCAGCAGTTACCAACTAGACAGTACCGAGCAGTTCTTC.

This clonotype was seen repeatedly, ten times or more. The V and J genes are TRBV3-1 and TRBJ1-5; D is undetermined. Per the germline V gene, CDR1 is LGHDT and CDR2 is YNNKEL (reference sequence). V dropped 3 bases and J dropped 4 bases, with 13 bases sitting between them. There are 15 residues in the CDR3. The CDR3 DNA reads TGTGCCAGCAGCCACCTCCCCTACGGGAATCAGCCCCAGCATTTT. Protein sequence: CASSHLPYGNQPQHF.

This clonotype was seen at least ten times. The chain has TRBV7-2 and TRBJ2-7; D unresolved. This CDR3 contains 14 residues. V was trimmed by 1 base and J by 3 bases, leaving 10 bases between them. Germline V gives CDR1 SGHTA, CDR2 FQGNSA. CDR3 coding DNA: TGTGCCAGCAGCTTAGTCCCCGGGTTCTACGAGCAGTACTTC. Its protein product is CASSLVPGFYEQYF. Supplemented by reference TRBV7-2 and TRBJ2-7, the full variable domain reads GAGVSQSPSNKVTEKGKDVELRCDPISGHTALYWYRQSLGQGLEFLIYFQGNSAPDKSGLPSDRFSAERTGGSVSTLTIQRTQQEDSAVYLCASSLVPGFYEQYFGPGTRLTVT.

This clonotype was counted between two and nine times. This chain connects TRBV29-1 to TRBJ1-2, with D hard to call. The V gene's germline CDR1 is SQVTM and CDR2 ANQGSEA. The CDR3 runs 10 residues. V was trimmed by 2 bases and J by 7 bases, leaving 5 bases between them. This CDR3 reads CSVERFGYTF. The CDR3 bases are TGCAGCGTTGAAAGGTTTGGCTACACCTTC.

Details on this clonotype: One base separates it from a far larger clone, so it is likely a read error. The chain employs TRBV3-1 and TRBJ2-5; D possibly uses TRBD1 or TRBD2 (6 bases each). Germline CDR1 reads LGHDT; CDR2 reads YNNKEL (reference sequence). The CDR3 is 14 amino acids. Trimming took 4 bases from V and 11 from J, leaving 20 bases between them. This chain's CDR3 is CASSPTSRGNEQYF. In nucleotides, the CDR3 is TGTGCCAGCAGCCCCACTAGCAGGGGCAATGAGCAGTACTTC.

This clonotype has a count of ten or more. The chain links TRBV7-2 to TRBJ1-5, with no clear D. V lost 5 bases and J 5 bases, leaving 10 bases between the germline ends. The CDR3 consists of 13 residues. Germline CDR1 is SGHTA and CDR2 is FQGNSA. The CDR3: CASSRTVDQPQHF. The CDR3 region has the DNA TGTGCCAGCAGCCGTACAGTTGATCAGCCCCAGCATTTT.

This clonotype has ten or more counts. J is TRBJ2-2 and V is TRBV7-9; perhaps TRBD1 as D (5 bases). Germline CDR1 SEHNR, CDR2 FQNEAQ (reference sequence). The CDR3 spans 15 residues. V was cut by 7 bases and J by 1 base, with 13 bases left in between. CDR3: CASIDRTKNTGELFF. CDR3 coding DNA: TGTGCCAGCATCGATCGGACAAAGAACACCGGGGAGCTGTTTTTT.

Turning to this clonotype: Since a much larger clone is just one base distant, this may be a read error. V gene TRBV11-3 combines with J gene TRBJ2-1; TRBD2 matches at 11 bases. Per germline, CDR1 SGHNT and CDR2 YENEEA. V was pared by 1 base and J by 5 bases, with 1 base of the junction left unmatched. The CDR3 sequence is 15 residues long. DNA of the CDR3: TGTGCCAGCAGCTTAGGGGGACTAGCGGACAATGAGCAGTTCTTC. The encoded protein is CASSLGGLADNEQFF.

As regards this clonotype: A junction end diverges from the germline sequence, so it may reflect a read error. The CDR3 is CASSAGEFDTGELFF. The CDR3 DNA is TGTGCCAGCAGCGCAGGGGAATTTGACACCGGGGAGCTGTTCTTT. The rearrangement joins TRBV28 to TRBJ2-2, with D perhaps matching TRBD1 (6 bases). CDR3 length: 15 residues. Germline lookup yields CDR1 MDHEN and CDR2 SYDVKM.

This chain joins TRBV20-1 and TRBJ2-7, with no clear D. CDR1 and CDR2 from the germline V gene are DFQATT and SNEGSKA (reference sequence). CDR3 length: 14 amino acids. V was clipped by 4 bases and J by 4 bases, with 17 bases between them. The chain's CDR3 is CSAKERYGWYEQYF. The CDR3 nucleotides are TGCAGTGCTAAGGAGCGCTACGGCTGGTACGAGCAGTACTTC.

This clonotype appeared many times. The chain joins TRBV5-1 to TRBJ1-1; 10 nucleotides line up with TRBD1. J gave up 3 bases and V 0 bases, and 5 bases lay outside the gene matches. Looked up from germline, CDR1 is SGHRS and CDR2 is YFSETQ. The CDR3 loop spans 16 amino acids. In nucleotides, the CDR3 is TGCGCCAGCAGCTTGGCCTCAGGACAGGGGGACACTGAAGCTTTCTTT. Its protein is CASSLASGQGDTEAFF.

Comments on this clonotype: Just one base apart from a much larger clone, this may be a read error. The chain employs TRBV20-1 and TRBJ1-3, with TRBD1 identical over 8 bases. Per germline, CDR1 DFQATT and CDR2 SNEGSKA (reference sequence). The V and J ends lost 5 bases and 2 bases, in that order; junction bases with no gene match: 8. The CDR3 runs 15 residues. The CDR3 region has the DNA TGCAGTGCTGGTCCGCGACAGGGGACTGGAAACACCATATATTTT. Its translation is CSAGPRQGTGNTIYF.

The V call is TRBV12-5, the J call TRBJ2-7; maybe TRBD2 (7 bases). V was clipped by 1 base and J by 10 bases, with 17 bases between them. Germline CDR1 is LGHNT and CDR2 is FRNRAP. There are 14 residues in the CDR3. CDR3: CASGLGGGVQGQYF. The CDR3, as DNA: TGTGCTAGTGGTTTGGGCGGGGGCGTGCAGGGTCAGTACTTC.

The sample holds many counts of this clonotype. The chain carries TRBV7-2 and TRBJ2-7; the D call may be TRBD1 or TRBD2 (5 bases each). Germline V lookup: CDR1 SGHTA, CDR2 FQGNSA. The CDR3 runs 13 residues. Between the trimmed V and J ends, which lost 5 bases and 3 bases, there was a span of 11 bases. Here the CDR3 reads CASSPRDGYEQYF. In DNA, the CDR3 is TGTGCCAGCAGCCCCCGGGACGGCTACGAGCAGTACTTC.

This clonotype was observed at least ten times. The V gene is TRBV2, the J gene TRBJ2-4; 8 bases line up with TRBD1. Germline CDR1 SNHLY, CDR2 FYNNEI. This CDR3 has 14 amino acids. The junction had 4 bases not matched to a gene; V was cut back by 5 bases and J by 4 bases. CDR3 loop: CASSRQGRKNIQYF. The CDR3 DNA reads as TGTGCCAGCAGTAGACAGGGGCGGAAAAACATTCAGTACTTC.

This clonotype was seen repeatedly, ten times or more. The V call is TRBV30, the J call TRBJ2-1; no clear D. From germline, CDR1 is GTSNPN and CDR2 SVGIG (reference sequence). The CDR3 consists of 14 residues. V lost 4 bases, J lost 0 bases, and 10 bases lay in between. The CDR3 coding sequence is TGTGCCTGGAACTCGGCGGTCTCCTACAATGAGCAGTTCTTC. It codes for CAWNSAVSYNEQFF.

This clonotype was seen a handful of times. The genes are TRBV6-5 and TRBJ2-6; D unresolved. V lost 4 bases to trimming and J lost 0 bases, with 7 bases between them. From germline, CDR1 is MNHEY and CDR2 SVGAGI. CDR3 size: 15 residues. CDR3 sequence (DNA): TGTGCCAGCAGTTCAGCTTACTCTGGGGCCAACGTCCTGACTTTC. It codes for CASSSAYSGANVLTF.

This clonotype was detected a few times. The CDR3 DNA reads TGTGCCAGTAGTATGCAAGGGGCTGAGGATGGCTACACCTTC. This encodes CASSMQGAEDGYTF. The chain carries TRBV19 and TRBJ1-2, with D tentatively TRBD1 (5 bases). V gave up 3 bases and J gave up 6 bases, with 14 bases separating them. Germline CDR1 reads LNHDA; CDR2 reads SQIVND (reference sequence). This CDR3 region has 14 residues. The full variable domain, rest sourced from reference TRBV19 and TRBJ1-2, is DGGITQSPKYLFRKEGQNVTLSCEQNLNHDAMYWYRQDPGQGLRLIYYSQIVNDFQKGDIAEGYSVSREKKESFPLTVTSAQKNPTAFYLCASSMQGAEDGYTFGSGTRLTVV.